The rows below give T cell receptor beta chains drawn from one sample of a study of CD8 T cells in ankylosing spondylitis. From the 5' RACE reads, TCRdb called clonotypes with MiXCR, one entry per CDR3 protein. Of hundreds of thousands of distinct CDR3 sequences listed, about an eighth are singletons. The specimen sequenced was blood, either unsorted or a sorted T cell fraction (not recorded which). The receptors derive from a male donor with ankylosing spondylitis. The CDR3 runs from the conserved cysteine through the conserved F or W. The D gene is left open where the match is weak.

CDR3 | V | D
CAISSSGTALRGYTF | TRBV10-3 | TRBD1
CSARGLNGDEQYF | TRBV20-1 | NA
CASSFRWGDTQYF | TRBV7-2 | NA
CASSLPPPGAEQFF | TRBV6-1 | NA
CASRGSLIDQPQHF | TRBV6-1 | NA
CASSHGTRGNYGYTF | TRBV4-1 | NA
CSARVMAGDQETQYF | TRBV20-1 | NA
CASSLLRGQTEAFF | TRBV7-8 | TRBD1
CASSQRLRLNSPLHF | TRBV3-1 | NA
CASSPFLQGPTYEQYF | TRBV11-2 | NA
CASSWGHDLSYEQYF | TRBV5-1 | NA
CASSAQGGYLAGDTQYF | TRBV11-2 | NA
CASSYTWGGYEQYF | TRBV6-2/TRBV6-3 | NA
CASSFLSGGIITATQYF | TRBV7-2 | TRBD2
CASSPWGLAGAYYNEQFF | TRBV12-3/TRBV12-4 | TRBD2
CSGGLGQGNEQYF | TRBV29-1 | TRBD1
CASSGDLLEGTGELFF | TRBV13 | NA
CASSQGTALTPQHF | TRBV4-3 | NA
CASSLRRTFKTGELFF | TRBV7-9 | NA
CASSVSGAGEQYF | TRBV9 | NA
CASSWGSPLHF | TRBV12-3/TRBV12-4 | NA
CASSYQPTVTGELFF | TRBV6-5 | NA
CSARDRRDWSQSRAQYF | TRBV20-1 | NA
CASSLRLAGEEQFF | TRBV28 | TRBD2
CASSEQGQGIQYF | TRBV7-3 | NA
CASSLYWGQGAEAFF | TRBV7-6 | TRBD1
CASSQGIAGFSGANVLTF | TRBV4-3 | TRBD2
CASSLWGFSSYEQYF | TRBV27 | NA
CASRPYGGQGRPNSNQPQHF | TRBV7-8 | TRBD1
CASSVYLGSSGNTIYF | TRBV7-2 | NA
CATSAGDLIGPQYF | TRBV24-1 | NA
CASSRLGRSTDTQYF | TRBV5-1 | NA
CSARGRLAAYNEQFF | TRBV20-1 | TRBD2
CASSLSFGLQNYGYTF | TRBV6-1 | NA
CASAPSGANVLTF | TRBV12-3/TRBV12-4 | NA
CASRKFYEQYF | TRBV28 | NA
CASSSSRGSYNEQFF | TRBV12-3/TRBV12-4 | NA
CSVSSTGKETQYF | TRBV29-1 | NA
CSARGGLTQGEQYF | TRBV20-1 | NA
CASSFFWPRNEQYF | TRBV7-2 | NA
CSGQVQGDTQYF | TRBV29-1 | NA
CSARDPSASGIDDTQYF | TRBV20-1 | TRBD2